The rows below give T cell receptor beta chains drawn from one sample of a study of blood T cell repertoires in COVID-19. Here immunoSEQ multiplex PCR was the method, and the copy in TCRdb shows in-frame clones only, minus some. The sample gives 60,000 or so clones, 60% to 80% of which show up once; approximately 3% is in the top ten. Sample: peripheral blood. The source of these receptors is a man aged 55-75 years with acute or convalescent COVID-19. CDR3s include the opening cysteine and the closing phenylalanine or tryptophan. Fields, in order: J gene, V gene, clone size, D gene, CDR3 DNA, CDR3 protein. D genes are given only for firm matches. Rows give clone size only sometimes, using once, few, many, or a class for an expanded clone.

j_call: TRBJ2-6; v_call: TRBV2; clone_size: -; d_call: -; cdr3_nt: TGTGCCAGCAGCCCGGACAGGGAGGGTGGGGCCAACGTCCTGACTTTC; cdr3_aa: CASSPDREGGANVLTF
j_call: TRBJ2-5; v_call: TRBV11-2; clone_size: once; d_call: -; cdr3_nt: TGTGCCAGCAAAACGTCCTCCTGGGCGACCCAGTACTTC; cdr3_aa: CASKTSSWATQYF
j_call: TRBJ1-1; v_call: TRBV27; clone_size: few; d_call: -; cdr3_nt: TGTGCCAGCAGTACCTCGACAGCCTTAGAAGCTTTCTTT; cdr3_aa: CASSTSTALEAFF
j_call: TRBJ1-1; v_call: TRBV28; clone_size: -; d_call: -; cdr3_nt: TGTGCCAGCAGACTCTTCAGGGAAACTGAAGCTTTCTTT; cdr3_aa: CASRLFRETEAFF
j_call: TRBJ2-7; v_call: TRBV7-2; clone_size: -; d_call: TRBD2; cdr3_nt: TGTGCCAGCAGCTTCGGTAGCGGGGGGATCTCCTACGAGCAGTACTTC; cdr3_aa: CASSFGSGGISYEQYF
j_call: TRBJ2-3; v_call: TRBV19; clone_size: -; d_call: TRBD1; cdr3_nt: TGTGCCAGTAGTATACTGACAGGGGGGACGCAGTATTTT; cdr3_aa: CASSILTGGTQYF
j_call: TRBJ2-2; v_call: TRBV5-1; clone_size: -; d_call: -; cdr3_nt: TGCGCCAGCAGCTCGGGCGGCGGGGGCCCTACGGCCGGGGAGCTGTTTTTT; cdr3_aa: CASSSGGGGPTAGELFF
j_call: TRBJ1-1; v_call: TRBV30; clone_size: -; d_call: TRBD1; cdr3_nt: TGTGCCTGGAGTGGGGCAGGGTTACAGGGGTTAGAAGCTTTCTTT; cdr3_aa: CAWSGAGLQGLEAFF
j_call: TRBJ1-4; v_call: TRBV5-1; clone_size: -; d_call: -; cdr3_nt: TGCGCCAGCAGCTCCGACACAGGGAGTGAAAAACTGTTTTTT; cdr3_aa: CASSSDTGSEKLFF
j_call: TRBJ1-5; v_call: TRBV4-1; clone_size: -; d_call: -; cdr3_nt: TGCGCCAGCAGCCAAGACCCTGGGGCCAGTCAGCCCCAGCATTTT; cdr3_aa: CASSQDPGASQPQHF
j_call: TRBJ1-2; v_call: TRBV6-4; clone_size: -; d_call: -; cdr3_nt: TGTGCCAGCAGCCGGGTTAAGGTTGACGACTATGGCTACACCTTC; cdr3_aa: CASSRVKVDDYGYTF
j_call: TRBJ1-2; v_call: TRBV28; clone_size: -; d_call: -; cdr3_nt: TGTGCCAGCAGTACAGTGTTAAATGGCTACACCTTC; cdr3_aa: CASSTVLNGYTF
j_call: TRBJ1-6; v_call: TRBV6-5; clone_size: -; d_call: TRBD1; cdr3_nt: TGTGCCAGCAGTTCGACAGGGGGGGGTTCACCCCTCCACTTT; cdr3_aa: CASSSTGGGSPLHF
j_call: TRBJ1-6; v_call: TRBV19; clone_size: few; d_call: TRBD1; cdr3_nt: TGTGCCAGTAGCCGACAGGGACTAGATTCACCCCTCCACTTT; cdr3_aa: CASSRQGLDSPLHF
j_call: TRBJ1-2; v_call: TRBV5-5; clone_size: few; d_call: -; cdr3_nt: TGTGCCAGCAGCCTCAACGAGGCCTATGGCTACACCTTC; cdr3_aa: CASSLNEAYGYTF
j_call: TRBJ1-2; v_call: TRBV6-5; clone_size: -; d_call: TRBD1; cdr3_nt: TGTGCCAGCAGTTACTCGGACAGGGGCTATGGCTACACCTTC; cdr3_aa: CASSYSDRGYGYTF
j_call: TRBJ1-2; v_call: TRBV29-1; clone_size: few; d_call: -; cdr3_nt: TGCAGCGTAAATAAACAGGCTTCACTTAACTATGGCTACACCTTC; cdr3_aa: CSVNKQASLNYGYTF
j_call: TRBJ1-1; v_call: TRBV6-5; clone_size: -; d_call: -; cdr3_nt: TGTGCCAGCAGTTTTGGACAGATGAACACTGAAGCTTTCTTT; cdr3_aa: CASSFGQMNTEAFF
j_call: TRBJ1-2; v_call: TRBV7-2; clone_size: once; d_call: -; cdr3_nt: TGTGCCAGCAGCGCCCGGGGGGGCAGTCCCTATGGCTACACCTTC; cdr3_aa: CASSARGGSPYGYTF
j_call: TRBJ1-1; v_call: TRBV28; clone_size: -; d_call: -; cdr3_nt: TGTGCCAGCAGTTTATACGGCGGGGAGGACACTGAAGCTTTCTTT; cdr3_aa: CASSLYGGEDTEAFF
j_call: TRBJ2-3; v_call: TRBV7-2; clone_size: -; d_call: TRBD2; cdr3_nt: TGTGCCAGCAGCTCTCGGACTAGCGGGGACACAGATACGCAGTATTTT; cdr3_aa: CASSSRTSGDTDTQYF
j_call: TRBJ2-5; v_call: TRBV19; clone_size: -; d_call: TRBD2; cdr3_nt: TGTGCCAGCTCATTCGGGACTAGCGGGGGCCAAGAGACCCAGTACTTC; cdr3_aa: CASSFGTSGGQETQYF
j_call: TRBJ1-2; v_call: TRBV12-5; clone_size: few; d_call: TRBD1; cdr3_nt: TGTGCTAGTGGTCCCCCAGGACAGGGCAGGGGCTACACCTTC; cdr3_aa: CASGPPGQGRGYTF
j_call: TRBJ2-5; v_call: TRBV4-1; clone_size: -; d_call: TRBD1; cdr3_nt: TGCGCCAGCAGCTCCCGACAGGGAGAGACCCAGTACTTC; cdr3_aa: CASSSRQGETQYF
j_call: TRBJ1-4; v_call: TRBV5-1; clone_size: -; d_call: TRBD1; cdr3_nt: TGCGCCAGCAGGACAGGGTTGAATGAAAAACTGTTTTTT; cdr3_aa: CASRTGLNEKLFF
j_call: TRBJ1-3; v_call: TRBV2; clone_size: -; d_call: -; cdr3_nt: TGTGCCAGCAGTGTACTTGGGGAGGCTACTGGAAACACCATATATTTT; cdr3_aa: CASSVLGEATGNTIYF
j_call: TRBJ1-6; v_call: TRBV7-2; clone_size: -; d_call: -; cdr3_nt: TGTGCCAGCAGGCCAGAGGGTCGAGGGTCACCCCTCCACTTT; cdr3_aa: CASRPEGRGSPLHF
j_call: TRBJ1-4; v_call: TRBV21-1; clone_size: -; d_call: -; cdr3_nt: TGTGCCAGCAGCAAAGGTCCGGGGGGTGACACCGGAAATGAAAAACTGTTTTTT; cdr3_aa: CASSKGPGGDTGNEKLFF
j_call: TRBJ1-5; v_call: TRBV6-1; clone_size: -; d_call: TRBD1; cdr3_nt: TGTGCCAGCAGTGTCGGACAGGGGCTCGTGAGGCGGTTTAATCAGCCCCAGCATTTT; cdr3_aa: CASSVGQGLVRRFNQPQHF
j_call: TRBJ2-1; v_call: TRBV27; clone_size: -; d_call: TRBD2; cdr3_nt: TGTGCCAGCAGTTTAGGAGCTAGCGGGGGGGTCAATGAGCAGTTCTTC; cdr3_aa: CASSLGASGGVNEQFF
j_call: TRBJ2-7; v_call: TRBV5-8; clone_size: -; d_call: TRBD1; cdr3_nt: TGTGCCAGCAGCCCGGGACAGGGGGTGACCTACGAGCAGTACTTC; cdr3_aa: CASSPGQGVTYEQYF
j_call: TRBJ1-2; v_call: TRBV6-5; clone_size: -; d_call: TRBD1; cdr3_nt: TGTGCCAGCAGGCCACCGGGACAGGCATATGGCTACACCTTC; cdr3_aa: CASRPPGQAYGYTF
j_call: TRBJ1-2; v_call: TRBV21-1; clone_size: -; d_call: -; cdr3_nt: TGTGCCAGCAGCAAAGAGAAGTCCGCGTCCGGCTATGGCTACACCTTC; cdr3_aa: CASSKEKSASGYGYTF
j_call: TRBJ2-1; v_call: TRBV11-1; clone_size: -; d_call: -; cdr3_nt: TGTGCCAGCAGCTTAGAGAGGGCGTACTCCTACAATGAGCAGTTCTTC; cdr3_aa: CASSLERAYSYNEQFF
j_call: TRBJ1-2; v_call: TRBV11-2; clone_size: -; d_call: -; cdr3_nt: TGTGCCAGCAGGGTTGCGGACTTAGCTAACTATGGCTACACCTTC; cdr3_aa: CASRVADLANYGYTF
j_call: TRBJ1-1; v_call: TRBV18; clone_size: -; d_call: -; cdr3_nt: TGTGCCAGCTCCAGGGAGAACACTGAAGCTTTCTTT; cdr3_aa: CASSRENTEAFF
j_call: TRBJ1-6; v_call: TRBV19; clone_size: -; d_call: -; cdr3_nt: TGTGCCAGTGGAGGGGCTGGGCAGAGAAGCTCCTATAATTCACCCCTCCACTTT; cdr3_aa: CASGGAGQRSSYNSPLHF
j_call: TRBJ1-6; v_call: TRBV5-1; clone_size: few; d_call: -; cdr3_nt: TGCGCCAGCAGCAGGGAGGGAGCTTATTCACCCCTCCACTTT; cdr3_aa: CASSREGAYSPLHF
j_call: TRBJ2-1; v_call: TRBV9; clone_size: -; d_call: -; cdr3_nt: TGTGCCAGCAGCCCCCGGACAGCCCAATACTCCAATGAGCAGTTCTTC; cdr3_aa: CASSPRTAQYSNEQFF
j_call: TRBJ1-5; v_call: TRBV5-1; clone_size: -; d_call: -; cdr3_nt: TGCGCCAGCAGCTTGGGAGACAGGCCCGATCAGCCCCAGCATTTT; cdr3_aa: CASSLGDRPDQPQHF
j_call: TRBJ2-1; v_call: TRBV5-4; clone_size: -; d_call: -; cdr3_nt: TGTGCCAGCAGCCACCGGGACTCCAGTACGCATGAGCAGTTCTTC; cdr3_aa: CASSHRDSSTHEQFF
j_call: TRBJ1-5; v_call: TRBV28; clone_size: -; d_call: TRBD1; cdr3_nt: TGTGCCAGTGATTCCGGGACAGGGCATCAGCCCCAGCATTTT; cdr3_aa: CASDSGTGHQPQHF
j_call: TRBJ2-1; v_call: TRBV24-1; clone_size: -; d_call: TRBD1; cdr3_nt: TGTGCCACCAGTGATGGACCGGGACAGGGGTATACGTCAATATACAATGAGCAGTTCTTC; cdr3_aa: CATSDGPGQGYTSIYNEQFF
j_call: TRBJ1-6; v_call: TRBV5-6; clone_size: -; d_call: -; cdr3_nt: TGTGCCAGCAGCTTGGGGACAGTGAATTCACCCCTCCACTTT; cdr3_aa: CASSLGTVNSPLHF
j_call: TRBJ1-1; v_call: TRBV29-1; clone_size: -; d_call: -; cdr3_nt: TGCAGCGTTGATAAGGGGGGGGTGAACACTGAAGCTTTCTTT; cdr3_aa: CSVDKGGVNTEAFF
j_call: TRBJ2-7; v_call: TRBV11-3; clone_size: -; d_call: TRBD1; cdr3_nt: TGTGCCAGCAGCTTAGCAGGACAGGGTATCCACGAGCAGTACTTC; cdr3_aa: CASSLAGQGIHEQYF